The 18 T cell receptor beta chains presented below share a single source sample, sequenced in a study of blood T cell repertoires in COVID-19. Clones were sequenced by immunoSEQ multiplex PCR, and TCRdb holds only the in-frame ones, with some missing. The table lists some 290,000 clones, about 85% of them singletons. The sequenced sample consisted of peripheral blood. The receptors here all came from a man younger than 30 with active or convalescent COVID-19.

The CDR3 nucleotides are TGTGCCAGCAGCTTACCCGCCCAGGGGGAGGCTAGCTCCTACAATGAGCAGTTCTTC. It yields the protein CASSLPAQGEASSYNEQFF. This chain links TRBV7-9 with TRBJ2-1, with TRBD1 as a possible D gene (7 bases). This CDR3 is 19 amino acids long. From germline, CDR1 is SEHNR and CDR2 FQNEAQ (reference sequence). Trimming shortened V by 2 bases and J by 0 bases, and 20 bases separated the two germline ends. The complete variable domain, with remaining parts taken from reference TRBV7-9 and TRBJ2-1, reads DTGVSQNPRHKITKRGQNVTFRCDPISEHNRLYWYRQTLGQGPEFLTYFQNEAQLEKSRLLSDRFSAERPKGSFSTLEIQRTEQGDSAMYLCASSLPAQGEASSYNEQFFGPGTRLTVL.

The J gene is TRBJ1-2, the V gene TRBV7-9; 9 nucleotides align to TRBD1. The CDR3 sequence is 15 residues long. Germline-derived CDR1 and CDR2 are SEHNR and FQNEAQ (reference sequence). V was clipped by 5 bases and J by 4 bases; unmatched bases: 8. CDR3 protein: CASSPRDRETYGYTF. The CDR3 DNA sequence: TGTGCCAGCAGCCCCCGGGACAGGGAAACCTATGGCTACACCTTC.

The chain joins TRBV5-4 to TRBJ2-2; 7 bases map to TRBD1. CDR1 and CDR2 (germline): SGHNT, YYREEE (reference sequence). The CDR3 loop spans 15 amino acids. V shed 4 bases and J 4 bases; nucleotides not matched to a gene: 7. The chain's CDR3 is CASSKDRMGTGELFF. The CDR3 DNA follows: TGTGCCAGCAGCAAGGACAGGATGGGCACCGGGGAGCTGTTTTTT.

In DNA, the CDR3 is TGTGCCAGCAGTCCGCCGCGGGGGAGTAACTATGGCTACACCTTC. Its translation is CASSPPRGSNYGYTF. The V call is TRBV6-6, the J call TRBJ1-2, with D maybe TRBD1 (5 bases). Trimming cost V 5 bases and J 1 base, with 14 bases left between them. The CDR3 consists of 15 residues. Germline lookup yields CDR1 MNHNY and CDR2 SVGAGI (reference sequence).

The chain couples TRBV2 to TRBJ2-1; D is perhaps TRBD2 (7 bases). CDR1 is SNHLY, CDR2 FYNNEI, per germline. Trimming took off 9 bases at V and 6 bases at J, with 21 bases between the two ends. This CDR3 spans 15 amino acids. The CDR3 sequence: CASRWGGGMGNEQFF. The CDR3 DNA follows: TGTGCCAGTCGGTGGGGGGGCGGAATGGGCAATGAGCAGTTCTTC.

The rearrangement joins TRBV19 to TRBJ2-3; D ambiguous. Germline CDR1 LNHDA, CDR2 SQIVND (reference sequence). This CDR3 contains 16 residues. With 3 bases removed from V and 4 bases from J, the gap between germline ends came to 17 bases. The CDR3 region has the DNA TGTGCCAGTAGTATGGCCAGTAACCTCCCCGCAGATACGCAGTATTTT. Its protein product is CASSMASNLPADTQYF.

The count of this clone is one. The chain has TRBV5-1 and TRBJ2-1, with 9 bases that match TRBD1. CDR1 SGHRS and CDR2 YFSETQ come from the germline V gene. With 4 bases clipped from V and 3 bases from J, the junction kept 2 bases outside the gene matches. The CDR3 contains 14 residues. CDR3: CASSRQGDYNEQFF. The CDR3 region has the DNA TGCGCCAGCAGCCGACAGGGGGACTACAATGAGCAGTTCTTC.

This clone was seen repeatedly, ten times or more. The chain uses TRBV10-2 and TRBJ1-1; possible D gene TRBD1, 5 bases. V dropped 3 bases and J dropped 0 bases, with 11 bases sitting between them. Germline V lookup: CDR1 WSHSY, CDR2 SAAADI. The CDR3 is 15 amino acids. This CDR3 reads CASSDAGWVNTEAFF. The CDR3 nucleotides are TGCGCCAGCAGTGATGCAGGGTGGGTGAACACTGAAGCTTTCTTT.

The CDR3 is CASTRGPDTQYF. In nucleotides, the CDR3 is TGTGCCAGCACCAGGGGACCAGATACGCAGTATTTT. V is TRBV11-3 and J is TRBJ2-3; D might be TRBD1 (6 bases). This CDR3 has 12 residues. CDR1 and CDR2 (germline): SGHNT, YENEEA. V dropped 7 bases and J dropped 4 bases, with 9 bases sitting between them.

The J gene is TRBJ2-5, the V gene TRBV23-1, with D tentatively TRBD1 (5 bases). TRBV23-1 is noted as an ORF with a role that remains uncertain. V gave up 3 bases and J gave up 2 bases, with 7 bases separating them. This CDR3 has 13 residues. CDR3 in DNA: TGCGCCAGCAGTCACAGGGATCAAGAGACCCAGTACTTC. It is translated as CASSHRDQETQYF.

This clone occurred a few times. This chain joins TRBV28 and TRBJ1-3; D is undetermined. Germline V gives CDR1 MDHEN, CDR2 SYDVKM. V was cut by 6 bases and J by 0 bases, with 9 bases left in between. The CDR3 is 14 amino acids. CDR3 region: CASRSLISGNTIYF. The CDR3 DNA is TGTGCCAGCAGATCCCTAATCTCTGGAAACACCATATATTTT.

The CDR3, as DNA: TGTGCCAGCAGCGATGGGAGGCTAGAGGCCGGGGAGCTGTTTTTT. It specifies CASSDGRLEAGELFF. The gene calls are TRBV7-6 and TRBJ2-2, with D possibly matching TRBD2 (6 bases). Germline CDR1 reads SGHVS; CDR2 reads FNYEAQ. Trimming stripped 5 bases from V and 6 bases from J, with 16 bases between. The CDR3 length is 15 residues.

This clone was seen more than once but under ten times. At one end the junction does not follow the germline gene, possibly because of a read error. This chain uses TRBV28 with TRBJ2-7; possible D gene TRBD2, 5 bases. CDR1 MDHEN and CDR2 SYDVKM come from the germline V gene. This CDR3 region has 13 residues. DNA for the CDR3: TGTGCCAGCAGCTCCCCCGAGGGTACCCCGCAGAGATTC. This translates into CASSSPEGTPQRF.

The chain recombines TRBV11-3 with TRBJ1-5; no clear D. This CDR3 is built from 13 residues. Trimming cost V 5 bases and J 7 bases, with 12 bases left between them. Germline V lookup: CDR1 SGHNT, CDR2 YENEEA. The CDR3 nucleotides read TGTGCCAGCAGCCTCCCAGGTCCGCAGCCCCAGCATTTT. This sequence encodes CASSLPGPQPQHF. Drawing the rest from reference TRBV11-3 and TRBJ1-5, the complete variable domain is EAGVVQSPRYKIIEKKQPVAFWCNPISGHNTLYWYLQNLGQGPELLIRYENEEAVDDSQLPKDRFSAERLKGVDSTLKIQPAELGDSAVYLCASSLPGPQPQHFGDGTRLSIL.

This rearrangement joins TRBV7-2 to TRBJ2-1; 7 bases fit TRBD2. With 4 bases clipped from V and 7 bases from J, the junction kept 10 bases outside the gene matches. The germline V gene encodes CDR1 SGHTA and CDR2 FQGNSA. The CDR3 covers 15 residues. The CDR3 DNA sequence: TGTGCCAGCAGCTCTCGGGGGGTATCTAGGAATGAGCAGTTCTTC. Translation: CASSSRGVSRNEQFF.

The V call is TRBV3-1 (or the pseudogene TRBV3-2), the J call TRBJ1-2; D is unresolved. CDR1 and CDR2 (germline): LGHDT, YNNKEL (reference sequence). The CDR3 consists of 16 residues. Trimming took off 4 bases at V and 1 base at J, with 16 bases between the two ends. The CDR3 DNA sequence: TGTGCCAGCAGCCGAGGGCGTCCCTGGGATAACTATGGCTACACCTTC. This codes for CASSRGRPWDNYGYTF.

The genes are TRBV19 and TRBJ2-7; TRBD2 matches at 7 bases. The germline V gene has CDR1 LNHDA and CDR2 SQIVND (reference sequence). Unmatched junction bases numbered 8, after V lost 6 bases and J lost 6 bases. The CDR3 runs to 13 residues. Here the CDR3 reads CASSLGGGSEQYF. In DNA form, the CDR3 reads TGTGCCAGTAGCCTTGGGGGGGGATCCGAGCAGTACTTC. Combining the CDR3 with reference TRBV19 and TRBJ2-7 gives the whole variable domain DGGITQSPKYLFRKEGQNVTLSCEQNLNHDAMYWYRQDPGQGLRLIYYSQIVNDFQKGDIAEGYSVSREKKESFPLTVTSAQKNPTAFYLCASSLGGGSEQYFGPGTRLTVT.

The chain carries TRBV5-1 and TRBJ1-3, with a weak D call TRBD1 (5 bases). The V gene lost 0 bases and the J gene lost 2 bases, with 6 bases spanning the gap. The germline gives CDR1 SGHRS, CDR2 YFSETQ. The CDR3 consists of 14 residues. The CDR3 is CASSLAGAGNTIYF. CDR3 coding DNA: TGCGCCAGCAGCTTGGCGGGGGCTGGAAACACCATATATTTT. Looking up the rest from reference TRBV5-1 and TRBJ1-3 gives the full variable domain: KAGVTQTPRYLIKTRGQQVTLSCSPISGHRSVSWYQQTPGQGLQFLFEYFSETQRNKGNFPGRFSGRQFSNSRSEMNVSTLELGDSALYLCASSLAGAGNTIYFGEGSWLTVV.